These 24 T cell receptor beta chains were all obtained from the same sample, sequenced in a study of blood T cell repertoires in COVID-19. Generated by immunoSEQ multiplex PCR, the TCRdb table keeps only in-frame clones and is missing some. The sample has approximately 150,000 clones, 80% to 90% seen once. Sequenced: peripheral blood. These receptors all come from an elderly woman with acute or convalescent COVID-19.

The J gene is TRBJ1-2, the V gene TRBV5-1; tentative D call: TRBD1 (5 bases). Germline V gene data show CDR1 as SGHRS and CDR2 as YFSETQ. This CDR3 is built from 14 residues. V shed 2 bases and J shed 1 base, with 9 bases lying between them. The CDR3 DNA is TGCGCCAGCAGCTTCCAGGGCGATAACTATGGCTACACCTTC. It translates to CASSFQGDNYGYTF. Supplemented by reference TRBV5-1 and TRBJ1-2, the full variable domain reads KAGVTQTPRYLIKTRGQQVTLSCSPISGHRSVSWYQQTPGQGLQFLFEYFSETQRNKGNFPGRFSGRQFSNSRSEMNVSTLELGDSALYLCASSFQGDNYGYTFGSGTRLTVV.

The rearrangement links TRBV12-3 or TRBV12-4 to TRBJ1-5; D uncertain. Trimming pared 6 bases from V and 7 bases from J, leaving 10 bases between. The CDR3 runs to 12 residues. The chain's CDR3 is CASRGRAQPQHF. For the CDR3, the DNA is TGTGCCAGCAGGGGGAGGGCGCAGCCCCAGCATTTT.

V usage is TRBV12-3 or TRBV12-4 and J usage is TRBJ1-5; D not resolved. V lost 5 bases and J lost 9, with 11 bases in between. The CDR3 is 12 residues long. The DNA of the CDR3 is TGTGCCAGCAGTCCCGAGCTCCGGCCCCAGCATTTT. Protein: CASSPELRPQHF.

The table lists this clone with a few counts. The genes are TRBV3-1 (or the pseudogene TRBV3-2) and TRBJ2-4, with D tentatively TRBD2 (5 bases). Per the germline V gene, CDR1 is LGHDT and CDR2 is YNNKEL (reference sequence). The CDR3 runs 16 residues. Trimming removed 4 bases from V and 2 bases from J, with 15 bases in between. CDR3 protein: CASSLFMGSPKNIQYF. The CDR3 coding sequence is TGTGCCAGCAGCCTCTTCATGGGGAGCCCCAAAAACATTCAGTACTTC.

The V gene is TRBV19, the J gene TRBJ2-3, with D unresolved. Germline CDR1 reads LNHDA; CDR2 reads SQIVND (reference sequence). CDR3 length equals 14 residues. Trimming cost V 2 bases and J 2 bases, with 8 bases left between them. The CDR3 loop reads CASSISRVTDTQYF. CDR3 sequence (DNA): TGTGCCAGTAGTATATCCCGAGTCACAGATACGCAGTATTTT.

The chain uses TRBV5-6 and TRBJ1-1; weak D call: TRBD1 (6 bases). The ends were cut back, 4 bases at V and 5 bases at J, with 15 bases in the middle. Germline V gives CDR1 SGHDT, CDR2 YYEEEE. The CDR3 length is 14 residues. DNA of the CDR3: TGTGCCAGCAGCCTCACCCAGGGGAGAACTGAAGCTTTCTTT. It translates to CASSLTQGRTEAFF.

The rearrangement joins TRBV28 to TRBJ1-5; D is uncertain. Germline V gene data show CDR1 as MDHEN and CDR2 as SYDVKM. The CDR3 runs 17 residues. Trimming shortened V by 6 bases and J by 0 bases, and 18 bases separated the two germline ends. CDR3 nucleotides: TGTGCCAGCAGCACCAGTCGGGCGGGTAATAGCAATCAGCCCCAGCATTTT. Protein: CASSTSRAGNSNQPQHF. The full variable domain, its missing parts supplied by reference TRBV28 and TRBJ1-5, is DVKVTQSSRYLVKRTGEKVFLECVQDMDHENMFWYRQDPGLGLRLIYFSYDVKMKEKGDIPEGYSVSREKKERFSLILESASTNQTSMYLCASSTSRAGNSNQPQHFGDGTRLSIL.

This chain uses TRBV9 with TRBJ1-4; no reliable D call. The V end was cut by 4 bases, the J end by 8 bases, with 15 bases between. The CDR3 consists of 14 residues. CDR1 is SGDLS and CDR2 is YYNGEE in the germline V gene. The CDR3 sequence is CASSPSWEKEKLFF. Written as DNA, the CDR3 is TGTGCCAGCAGCCCCTCGTGGGAGAAAGAAAAACTGTTTTTT.

The chain is built from TRBV6-4 and TRBJ2-2; the D gene is possibly TRBD1 (5 bases). The CDR3 sequence is 14 residues long. Germline values: CDR1 MRHNA, CDR2 SNTAGT. Trimming stripped 5 bases from V and 5 bases from J, with 12 bases between. CDR3 loop: CASSSLRGTGELFF. CDR3 bases: TGTGCCAGCAGTTCCCTTAGGGGAACCGGGGAGCTGTTTTTT.

CDR3 loop: CASSLRLGVGELFF. CDR3 coding DNA: TGTGCCAGCAGCTTGCGGCTAGGGGTGGGGGAGCTGTTTTTT. J is TRBJ2-2 and V is TRBV5-4, with a possible D match to TRBD1 (5 bases). V was trimmed by 1 base and J by 8 bases, leaving 12 bases between them. This CDR3 region has 14 residues. Germline loops: CDR1 SGHNT, CDR2 YYREEE (reference sequence).

With regard to this clone: Relative to the germline gene, one junction end is altered; a read error may explain this. The rearrangement links TRBV6-5 to TRBJ2-1, with 7 positions matching TRBD1. Germline assignment: CDR1 MNHEY and CDR2 SVGAGI. The CDR3 runs 13 residues. CDR3 loop: CASSKTGDNEQFF. The CDR3, as DNA: TGTGCCAGCAGCAAAACAGGGGACAACGAGCAGTTCTTC.

The chain recombines TRBV15 with TRBJ1-4, with 7 bases fitting TRBD1. This CDR3 comprises 15 residues. Unmatched junction bases numbered 7, after V lost 2 bases and J lost 7 bases. Germline assignment: CDR1 LNHNV and CDR2 YYDKDF (reference sequence). The CDR3 DNA follows: TGTGCCACCAGCAGAACAGACAGGGTCGGTGAAAAACTGTTTTTT. Its translation: CATSRTDRVGEKLFF.

The rearrangement uses TRBV7-8 and TRBJ2-3, with 10 bases aligning to TRBD1. V dropped 3 bases and J dropped 5; count of bases not matched to a gene: 5. The V gene's germline CDR1 is SGHVS and CDR2 FQNEAQ. The CDR3 contains 15 residues. The CDR3 loop is CASSFSRDRGDTQYF. CDR3 bases: TGTGCCAGCAGCTTTTCCCGGGACAGGGGAGATACGCAGTATTTT. The full variable domain, in which reference TRBV7-8 and TRBJ2-3 provide the parts outside the CDR3, is GAGVSQSPRYKVAKRGQDVALRCDPISGHVSLFWYQQALGQGPEFLTYFQNEAQLDKSGLPSDRFFAERPEGSVSTLKIQRTQQEDSAVYLCASSFSRDRGDTQYFGPGTRLTVL.

V is TRBV19 and J is TRBJ1-5; D remains ambiguous. Trimming took off 7 bases at V and 8 bases at J, with 15 bases between the two ends. The CDR3 is made up of 13 amino acids. Germline CDR1 LNHDA, CDR2 SQIVND (reference sequence). CDR3 residues: CASKGGMMKPQHF. CDR3 nucleotide sequence: TGTGCCAGTAAAGGAGGGATGATGAAGCCCCAGCATTTT. Full variable domain (remainder filled in from reference TRBV19 and TRBJ1-5): DGGITQSPKYLFRKEGQNVTLSCEQNLNHDAMYWYRQDPGQGLRLIYYSQIVNDFQKGDIAEGYSVSREKKESFPLTVTSAQKNPTAFYLCASKGGMMKPQHFGDGTRLSIL.

The chain recombines TRBV29-1 with TRBJ1-2, with 7 bases that match TRBD1. V dropped 5 bases and J dropped 6; count of bases not matched to a gene: 12. The length of the CDR3 is 14 residues. CDR1 is SQVTM and CDR2 is ANQGSEA in the germline V gene. CDR3 region: CSVWTQGTANGYTF. The DNA for the CDR3 is TGCAGCGTTTGGACACAGGGGACCGCGAATGGCTACACCTTC.

The chain carries TRBV25-1 and TRBJ1-2, with TRBD1 identical over 10 bases. From germline, CDR1 is MGHDK and CDR2 SYGVNS. V shed 6 bases, J shed 5 bases, and the junction held 3 bases outside the gene matches. The CDR3 contains 13 residues. In nucleotides, the CDR3 is TGTGCCAGCAGGGGACAGGGGTGGTATGGCTACACCTTC. Protein: CASRGQGWYGYTF.

This clone was observed once. The V and J genes are TRBV4-2 and TRBJ1-6; possibly TRBD1 for D (5 bases). The V gene lost 1 base and the J gene lost 7 bases, with 5 bases spanning the gap. Germline assignment: CDR1 LGHNA and CDR2 YNFKEQ. This CDR3 has 13 residues. The DNA of the CDR3 is TGTGCCAGCAGCCAAGGGACAAATTCACCCCTCCACTTT. This gives the protein CASSQGTNSPLHF.

V is TRBV24-1 and J is TRBJ2-5, with D possibly matching TRBD2 (6 bases). Germline V gene sequence: CDR1 KGHDR, CDR2 SFDVKD. The CDR3 is made up of 11 amino acids. Trimming left V 6 bases short and J 5 bases short, with 6 bases between. The CDR3 nucleotides are TGTGCCACCAGTCGGGGGGAGACCCAGTACTTC. Its translation: CATSRGETQYF.

The sample holds one count of this clone. The chain has TRBV9 and TRBJ1-2; TRBD1 matches at 8 bases. Germline V gene data show CDR1 as SGDLS and CDR2 as YYNGEE. Germline trimming cut 1 base from V and 7 bases from J; bases unmatched to any gene: 6. The CDR3 is made up of 14 amino acids. The CDR3 loop reads CASSVPGGGRGYTF. CDR3 in DNA: TGTGCCAGCAGCGTACCAGGGGGCGGACGTGGCTACACCTTC.

The chain links TRBV30 to TRBJ1-1; tentatively, D is TRBD1 (5 bases). The CDR3 has 16 amino acids. Trimming took 3 bases from V and 0 from J, leaving 17 bases between them. The germline V gene encodes CDR1 GTSNPN and CDR2 SVGIG (reference sequence). In DNA, the CDR3 is TGTGCCTGGAGCGCGGGGGGGACCTACATGAACACTGAAGCTTTCTTT. It is translated as CAWSAGGTYMNTEAFF.

This chain links TRBV6-1 with TRBJ2-1, with 7 bases identical to TRBD1. The germline gives CDR1 MNHNS, CDR2 SASEGT. This CDR3 is built from 17 residues. V dropped 0 bases and J dropped 0; count of bases not matched to a gene: 5. The CDR3 sequence is CASSEAGRGSSYNEQFF. The DNA for the CDR3 is TGTGCCAGCAGTGAAGCGGGCAGGGGGAGCTCCTACAATGAGCAGTTCTTC.

A few counts support this clone. The chain employs TRBV5-8 and TRBJ1-1; D is ambiguous. The CDR3 totals 12 residues. Per the germline V gene, CDR1 is SGHTS and CDR2 is YDEGEE. Trimming stripped 4 bases from V and 7 bases from J, with 11 bases between. CDR3 region: CASSRRLVEAFF. The DNA of the CDR3 is TGTGCCAGCAGCCGCAGACTTGTTGAAGCTTTCTTT.

CDR3 DNA sequence: TGTGCCAGTAGTATCTATACAGGCCTAGATCAGCCCCAGCATTTT. Translating it yields CASSIYTGLDQPQHF. The chain joins TRBV19 to TRBJ1-5, with TRBD1 as a possible D gene (5 bases). The CDR3 totals 15 residues. V lost 3 bases and J 5 bases, leaving 14 bases between the germline ends. Germline V gene sequence: CDR1 LNHDA, CDR2 SQIVND (reference sequence).

This clone has more than one count but fewer than ten. CDR3 coding DNA: TGTGCCAGCAGTTTATATACAGGGGGCACTGAAGCTTTCTTT. Translation: CASSLYTGGTEAFF. The genes are TRBV28 and TRBJ1-1, with 8 nucleotides matching TRBD1. The J segment lost 4 bases and the V segment lost 1 base, leaving 2 bases of the junction unmatched. The germline V gene encodes CDR1 MDHEN and CDR2 SYDVKM. The CDR3 consists of 14 residues.